This T cell receptor (beta chain) was obtained from a study of T cell responses to AZD1222 COVID-19 vaccine. Overall study results and limits: Variant regions that are unmutated are reportedly the target of nearly half of spike-specific TCRs. Possibly, clonal diversity was underestimated; donors were largely white British and included more females. Compared with day 0, the breadth and depth of the Spike-specific TCR repertoire rose significantly after two doses of AZD1222.

The CDR3 spans 21 residues. Germline CDR1 is LNHDA and CDR2 is SQIVND (reference sequence). Details on this clone: The antigen is undetermined.

Assay: immunoSEQ multiplex PCR; the TCRdb copy retains only in-frame clones and omits some. The sample lists about 99,000 clones, approximately 92% seen once, with more than 9.5% in the top ten. This receptor was obtained from an adult in good health. The sample in question was peripheral blood, obtained on day 0 of AZD1222 vaccination. This chain uses TRBV19 with TRBJ1-5; 8 bases agree with TRBD1. The CDR3, as DNA: TGTGCAATTTGTATATATTTACGACGACAGGGGATGTCGAGGACGGGTCAGCCCCAGCATTTT. Translated, it gives CAICIYLRRQGMSRTGQPQHF.